These T cell receptor beta chains were read from a single sample in a study of cytomegalovirus exposure and HLA in healthy donors. TCRdb's table, derived via immunoSEQ multiplex PCR, lists solely in-frame clones and lacks some. The table includes 100,000 to 150,000 clones, approximately 80% detected once. The sample was PBMCs. The receptors here all came from a woman in her thirties or forties in good health and CMV-seropositive. Each CDR3 is given with its conserved first and last residue. Each record gives: clone size, D gene, V gene, J gene, CDR3 DNA, CDR3 protein. A D gene is named only where the DNA matches it firmly. Rows give clone size only sometimes, using once, few, many, or a class for an expanded clone.

clone_size: -; d_call: -; v_call: TRBV7-7; j_call: TRBJ2-1; cdr3_nt: TGTGCTAGCAGCTTAGCGCTGTCGCGGGAGCAGTTCTTC; cdr3_aa: CASSLALSREQFF
clone_size: -; d_call: TRBD1; v_call: TRBV27; j_call: TRBJ2-7; cdr3_nt: TGTGCCAGCAATCCGGCGGGACAGGGGTCTTACGAGCAGTACTTC; cdr3_aa: CASNPAGQGSYEQYF
clone_size: once; d_call: TRBD1; v_call: TRBV5-1; j_call: TRBJ1-4; cdr3_nt: TGCGCCAGCAGCTTAACAGGGGTGACTAATGAAAAACTGTTTTTT; cdr3_aa: CASSLTGVTNEKLFF
clone_size: once; d_call: TRBD2; v_call: TRBV4-3; j_call: TRBJ2-2; cdr3_nt: TGCGCCAGCAGCCAAGAGACTAGCGGGAGGAGGTTCACCGGGGAGCTGTTTTTT; cdr3_aa: CASSQETSGRRFTGELFF
clone_size: -; d_call: -; v_call: TRBV5-1; j_call: TRBJ2-3; cdr3_nt: TGCGCCAGCAGCTCGACGCTAGGGGCCGCGGATACGCAGTATTTT; cdr3_aa: CASSSTLGAADTQYF
clone_size: -; d_call: -; v_call: TRBV29-1; j_call: TRBJ1-2; cdr3_nt: TGCAGCGTGATGACAGAGAACTATGGCTACACCTTC; cdr3_aa: CSVMTENYGYTF
clone_size: -; d_call: -; v_call: TRBV9; j_call: TRBJ1-4; cdr3_nt: TGTGCCAGCAGCGTAGGCCCGACGGAGGCAACTAATGAAAAACTGTTTTTT; cdr3_aa: CASSVGPTEATNEKLFF
clone_size: -; d_call: TRBD1; v_call: TRBV5-8; j_call: TRBJ1-1; cdr3_nt: TGTGCCAGCAGCACCCCGACAGGGAGGCCTGAAGCTTTCTTT; cdr3_aa: CASSTPTGRPEAFF
clone_size: -; d_call: -; v_call: TRBV5-1; j_call: TRBJ1-6; cdr3_nt: TGCGCCAGCAGCTTGGATGGGGCAGGGCAATCATCACCCCTCCACTTT; cdr3_aa: CASSLDGAGQSSPLHF
clone_size: -; d_call: TRBD1; v_call: TRBV19; j_call: TRBJ2-1; cdr3_nt: TGTGCCAGTAGTAGAACAGGGGGCAATGAGCAGTTCTTC; cdr3_aa: CASSRTGGNEQFF
clone_size: -; d_call: -; v_call: TRBV19; j_call: TRBJ2-1; cdr3_nt: TGTGCCAGTAGTATGGGGAGGGGGGGACGCAATGAGCAGTTCTTC; cdr3_aa: CASSMGRGGRNEQFF